Listed here is a single T cell receptor (beta chain). The antigen is not known. PCR involved 60 Vbeta and 13 Jbeta primers. TCRdb keeps only in-frame clones here, not all; method: immunoSEQ multiplex PCR. The sample lists approximately 120,000 clones, approximately 84% occurring once. The data were obtained in a study of cytomegalovirus exposure and HLA in healthy donors. Study details: Some 80 million unique TCRs from HLA-typed donors were held in an early data release. Genotyping of under 500 donors showed that around 85% belonged to the Caucasian-associated ancestry cluster. Study results and limitations: Later analysis associated a missense DCLRE1C variant with TCR beta V- and J-gene trimming. A highly shared variant cluster was judged a likely technical artifact.

Sequenced input: PBMCs. The source of this sequence is a man aged 18 to 29 in good health and CMV-seropositive.

CDR3 DNA sequence: TGTGCCAGCTCATACGACACCTTGTGGAATCAGCCCCAGCATTTT. Translation: CASSYDTLWNQPQHF. The V and J genes are TRBV18 and TRBJ1-5; D uncertain. CDR1 KGHSH and CDR2 LQKENI come from the germline V gene. The ends were cut back, 5 bases at V and 4 bases at J, with 15 bases in the middle. The length of the CDR3 is 15 residues.